The present T cell receptor beta chain was sequenced within a study of technical replicates of blood from a few donors. The assay was immunoSEQ multiplex PCR, and TCRdb's table has in-frame clones only and misses some. The sample shows more than 65,000 clones, about nine tenths of them seen only once. This CDR3 contains 16 residues. Germline V CDR1 and CDR2: SGHDT, YYEEEE. V lost 2 bases and J lost 0; bases outside the gene matches: 6. This clonotype was sampled from a human donor in good health. Sequenced: T cells isolated from PBMCs. This rearrangement joins TRBV5-6 to TRBJ2-7, with TRBD2 matching over 9 bases. CDR3 protein: CASSFSLSGSSYEQYF. CDR3 nucleotides: TGTGCCAGCAGCTTTTCCCTTAGCGGGAGCTCCTACGAGCAGTACTTC.